The rows below give T cell receptor beta chains drawn from one sample of a study of blood T cells in healthy people across ages. TCRdb ran MiXCR on the 5' RACE reads and lists one entry per CDR3 protein. The repertoire consists of around 1,000,000 distinct CDR3 sequences, with approximately 38% occurring once and the leading ten covering around 13%. Sequences were obtained from blood. The receptors come from a man aged 18 to 29 in good health. The CDR3 runs from the conserved cysteine through the conserved F or W. Fields, in order: J gene, D gene, clone size, V gene, CDR3 DNA, CDR3 protein. A D gene is named only where the DNA matches it firmly. Part of the rows lack a size; the others show once, few, many or a class for expanded clones.

TRBJ1-2	.	.	TRBV29-1	TGCAGCGTTGAAAGGGGGGAAGGCTACACCTTC	CSVERGEGYTF
TRBJ2-1	TRBD1	.	TRBV20-1	TGCAGTGCTACCACCGGACAGGGGGGCTCCTACAATGAGCAGTTCTTC	CSATTGQGGSYNEQFF
TRBJ1-5	.	few	TRBV12-3/TRBV12-4	TGTGCCAGCAGTTTGGGTAGGTGGGATCAGCCCCAGCATTTT	CASSLGRWDQPQHF
TRBJ1-1	.	few	TRBV6-2/TRBV6-3	TGTGCCAGCAGTTACTGGAGTGAAGCTTTCTTT	CASSYWSEAFF
TRBJ2-1	TRBD1	.	TRBV9	TGTGCCAGCAGCTCGACAGGGTTATTTAATGAGCAGTTCTTC	CASSSTGLFNEQFF
TRBJ2-7	TRBD1	.	TRBV7-9	TGTGCCAGCAGCATCCGGGACAGGGGTGACAATGAGCAGTACTTC	CASSIRDRGDNEQYF
TRBJ2-3	TRBD2	.	TRBV7-9	TGTGCCAGCAGCTTTGCACTAGCGGGGGGCACAGATACGCAGTATTTT	CASSFALAGGTDTQYF
TRBJ2-1	TRBD2	.	TRBV20-1	TGCAGTGCTATCGGGACTAGCGGGGGGGCCGGCAATGAGCAGTTCTTC	CSAIGTSGGAGNEQFF
TRBJ1-4	TRBD1	.	TRBV6-2/TRBV6-3	TGTGCCAGCAGTGACCCGGGACAGGGGTGTGAAAAACTGTTTTTT	CASSDPGQGCEKLFF
TRBJ1-4	.	few	TRBV13	TGTGCCAGCAGATACGACCGCAAGGGGAAACTGTTTTTT	CASRYDRKGKLFF
TRBJ1-2	TRBD1	few	TRBV5-1	TGCGCCAGCAGCTTACGACAGGGGGAGTTCTATGGCTACACCTTC	CASSLRQGEFYGYTF
TRBJ1-1	.	once	TRBV5-1	TGCGCCAGCAGCCCGACTGTGAGCACTGAAGCTTTCTTT	CASSPTVSTEAFF
TRBJ2-7	.	.	TRBV12-3/TRBV12-4	TGTGCCAGCAGTTTTGATGTGGGCGAGCAGTACTTC	CASSFDVGEQYF
TRBJ2-3	TRBD2	.	TRBV20-1	TGCAGTGCTAGAGATCCCGGGGGGGCCCCAGATACGCAGTATTTT	CSARDPGGAPDTQYF
TRBJ1-1	TRBD1	few	TRBV5-1	TGCGCCAGCAGCCGTCCAGGGGGCGCCGGGGACACTGAAGCTTTCTTT	CASSRPGGAGDTEAFF
TRBJ2-1	TRBD2	many	TRBV5-6	TGTGCCAGCAGCTTGGCCGGGACTAGCAATGAGCAGTTCTTC	CASSLAGTSNEQFF
TRBJ2-5	.	.	TRBV7-8	TGTGCCAGCAGCTTAAGGGCCACCCAAGAGACCCAGTACTTC	CASSLRATQETQYF
TRBJ2-4	TRBD1	many	TRBV20-1	TGCAGTGCCTTCGGACAGGGGGGAAACATTCAGTACTTC	CSAFGQGGNIQYF
TRBJ1-5	.	few	TRBV12-3/TRBV12-4	TGTGCCAGCAGTTTATCCCCCAGAGGAAATCAGCCCCAGCATTTT	CASSLSPRGNQPQHF
TRBJ1-2	.	once	TRBV19	TGTGCCAGTAGTACTTGGCTGCAGGGGATTCGGAGTTATGGCTACACCTTC	CASSTWLQGIRSYGYTF
TRBJ1-4	.	.	TRBV9	TGTGCCAGCAGCGTAGACCCAACTAATGAAAAACTGTTTTTT	CASSVDPTNEKLFF
TRBJ2-6	.	.	TRBV12-3/TRBV12-4	TGTGCCAGCAGTACACTTTCTGCCGGGGCCAACGTCCTGACTTTC	CASSTLSAGANVLTF
TRBJ2-3	.	.	TRBV5-1	TGCGCCGGCAGCTTGAGAGGGGTGGTAGATACGCAGTATTTT	CAGSLRGVVDTQYF
TRBJ1-2	.	.	TRBV27	TGTGCCAGCAGTTCGGGCCTCCTCGGGGGTGGCTACACCTTC	CASSSGLLGGGYTF
TRBJ1-2	.	.	TRBV3-1	TGTGCCAGCAGCCAAGATATAGGAGGGTTCGATGGCTACACCTTC	CASSQDIGGFDGYTF
TRBJ2-1	.	.	TRBV24-1	TGTGCCACCAGTGATTCCCGGGGGGACAACTCCTACAATGAGCAGTTCTTC	CATSDSRGDNSYNEQFF
TRBJ2-7	.	.	TRBV6-5	TGTGCCAGCAGTTACGGGCACCAATCCTACAATGAGCAGTACTTC	CASSYGHQSYNEQYF
TRBJ2-3	.	.	TRBV20-1	TGCAGTGCTAGACCCGGGGGCGCCACAGATACGCAGTATTTT	CSARPGGATDTQYF
TRBJ1-1	.	.	TRBV20-1	TGCAGTGCTCGACGGACGGAAGAAGTCATGAACACTGAAGCTTTCTTT	CSARRTEEVMNTEAFF
TRBJ2-3	.	few	TRBV14	TGTGCCAGCAGCCAAGCTGGGACGTCCACAGATACGCAGTATTTT	CASSQAGTSTDTQYF
TRBJ1-1	.	.	TRBV14	TGTGCCAGCAGCCAAGTGTGGGGCACTGAAGCTTTCTTT	CASSQVWGTEAFF
TRBJ1-1	TRBD1	.	TRBV19	TGTGCCAGTACCTTAGGGAGGGGGCTCGACCCATTGAACACTGAAGCTTTCTTT	CASTLGRGLDPLNTEAFF
TRBJ1-5	.	many	TRBV6-2/TRBV6-3	TGTGCCAGCCTACAGAGTTTTAATCAGCCCCAGCATTTT	CASLQSFNQPQHF
TRBJ2-6	.	.	TRBV25-1	TGTGCCAGCAACCCGGGGTCTGGGGCCAACGTCCTGACTTTC	CASNPGSGANVLTF
TRBJ2-2	.	few	TRBV11-3	TGTGCCAGCAGCTTTACGCGAGGGGAGCTGTTTTTT	CASSFTRGELFF